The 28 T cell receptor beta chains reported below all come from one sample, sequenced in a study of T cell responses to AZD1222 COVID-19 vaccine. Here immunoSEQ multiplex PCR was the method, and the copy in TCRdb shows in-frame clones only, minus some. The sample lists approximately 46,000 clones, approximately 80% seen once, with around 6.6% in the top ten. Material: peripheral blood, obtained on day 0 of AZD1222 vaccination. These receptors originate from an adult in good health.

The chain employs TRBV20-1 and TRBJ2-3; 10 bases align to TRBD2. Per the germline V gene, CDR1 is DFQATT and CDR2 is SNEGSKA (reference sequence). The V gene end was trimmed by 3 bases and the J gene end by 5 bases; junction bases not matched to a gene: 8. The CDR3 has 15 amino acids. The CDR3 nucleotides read TGCAGTGCTAGTCGGCTAGCGGGAGTCATAGATACGCAGTATTTT. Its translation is CSASRLAGVIDTQYF.

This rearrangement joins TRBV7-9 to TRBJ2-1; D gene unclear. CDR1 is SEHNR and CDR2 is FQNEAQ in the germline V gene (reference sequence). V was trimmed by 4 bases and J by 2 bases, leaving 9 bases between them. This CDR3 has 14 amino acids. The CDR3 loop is CASSSPLTYNEQFF. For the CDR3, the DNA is TGTGCCAGCAGCTCACCCCTGACCTACAATGAGCAGTTCTTC.

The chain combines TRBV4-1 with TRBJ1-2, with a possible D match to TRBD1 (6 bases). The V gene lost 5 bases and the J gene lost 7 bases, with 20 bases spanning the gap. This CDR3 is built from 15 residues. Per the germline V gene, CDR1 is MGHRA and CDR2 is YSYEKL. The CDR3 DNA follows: TGCGCCAGCAGCTCATCTTCCGACAGGACGGGTGGCTACACCTTC. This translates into CASSSSSDRTGGYTF.

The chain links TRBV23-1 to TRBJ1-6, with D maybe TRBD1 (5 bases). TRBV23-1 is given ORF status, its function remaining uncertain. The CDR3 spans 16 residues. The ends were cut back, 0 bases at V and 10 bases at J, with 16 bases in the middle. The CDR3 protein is CASSQSEGRASSPLHF. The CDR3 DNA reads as TGCGCCAGCAGTCAATCTGAGGGCAGGGCGAGCTCACCCCTCCACTTT.

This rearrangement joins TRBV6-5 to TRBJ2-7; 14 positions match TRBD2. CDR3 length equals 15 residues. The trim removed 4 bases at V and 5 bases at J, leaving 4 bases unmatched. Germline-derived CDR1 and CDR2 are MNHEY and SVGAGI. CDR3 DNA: TGTGCCAGCAGTTTCGGGACTAGCGGGGGCGACGAGCAGTACGTC. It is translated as CASSFGTSGGDEQYV.

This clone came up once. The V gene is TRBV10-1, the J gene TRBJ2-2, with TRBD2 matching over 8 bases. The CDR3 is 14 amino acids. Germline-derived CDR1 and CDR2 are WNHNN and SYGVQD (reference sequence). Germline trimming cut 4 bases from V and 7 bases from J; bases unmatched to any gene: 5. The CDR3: CASSGTSWGGELFF. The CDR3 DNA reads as TGCGCCAGCAGTGGGACTAGCTGGGGCGGGGAGCTGTTTTTT.

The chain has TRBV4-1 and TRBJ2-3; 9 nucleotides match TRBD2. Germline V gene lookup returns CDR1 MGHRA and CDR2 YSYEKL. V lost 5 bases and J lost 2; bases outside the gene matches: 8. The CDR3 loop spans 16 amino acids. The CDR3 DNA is TGCGCCAGCAGCTGGATGCGGGGGGGGTCCACAGATACGCAGTATTTT. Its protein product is CASSWMRGGSTDTQYF.

This CDR3 reads CSASPRAEETQYF. In nucleotides, the CDR3 is TGCAGTGCTAGTCCAAGAGCGGAAGAGACCCAGTACTTC. The chain combines TRBV20-1 with TRBJ2-5; possibly TRBD2 for D (5 bases). With 3 bases removed from V and 3 bases from J, the gap between germline ends came to 11 bases. The CDR3 runs to 13 residues. The germline CDR1 and CDR2 sequences are DFQATT and SNEGSKA (reference sequence).

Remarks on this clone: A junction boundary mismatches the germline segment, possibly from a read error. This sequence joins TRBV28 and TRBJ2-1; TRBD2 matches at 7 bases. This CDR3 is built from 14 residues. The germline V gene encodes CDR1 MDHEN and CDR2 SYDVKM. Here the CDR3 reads CASSLSPRLVGGIF. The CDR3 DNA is TGTGCCAGCAGTTTATCCCCTCGACTAGTGGGGGGGATCTTC. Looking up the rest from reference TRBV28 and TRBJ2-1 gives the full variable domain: DVKVTQSSRYLVKRTGEKVFLECVQDMDHENMFWYRQDPGLGLRLIYFSYDVKMKEKGDIPEGYSVSREKKERFSLILESASTNQTSMYLCASSLSPRLVGGIFGPGTRLTVL.

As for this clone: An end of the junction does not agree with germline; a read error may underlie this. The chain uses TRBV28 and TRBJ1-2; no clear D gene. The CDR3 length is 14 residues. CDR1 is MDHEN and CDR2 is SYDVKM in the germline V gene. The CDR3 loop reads CASSSIPGQPTFAF. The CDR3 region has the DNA TGTGCCAGCAGTTCCATACCCGGCCAGCCAACCTTCGCCTTC.

The DNA of the CDR3 is TGTGCCAGCAGCGTAGCCCCAGACCTCTCTGGCTACACCTTC. Protein product: CASSVAPDLSGYTF. The chain has TRBV9 and TRBJ1-2, with no clear D. With 0 bases removed from V and 7 bases from J, the gap between germline ends came to 13 bases. Germline CDR1 SGDLS, CDR2 YYNGEE. This CDR3 region has 14 residues.

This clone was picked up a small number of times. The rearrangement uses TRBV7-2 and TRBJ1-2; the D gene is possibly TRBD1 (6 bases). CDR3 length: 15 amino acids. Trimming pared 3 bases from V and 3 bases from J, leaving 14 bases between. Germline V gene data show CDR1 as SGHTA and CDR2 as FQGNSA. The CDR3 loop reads CASSLETGYHYGYTF. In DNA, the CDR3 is TGTGCCAGCAGCTTGGAGACAGGCTATCACTATGGCTACACCTTC.

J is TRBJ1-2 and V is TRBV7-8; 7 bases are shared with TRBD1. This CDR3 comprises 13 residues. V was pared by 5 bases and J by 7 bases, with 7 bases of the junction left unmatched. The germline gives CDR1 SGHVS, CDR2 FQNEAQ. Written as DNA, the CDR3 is TGTGCCAGCAGCCGCGACAGGGTGGGTGGCTACACCTTC. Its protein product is CASSRDRVGGYTF.

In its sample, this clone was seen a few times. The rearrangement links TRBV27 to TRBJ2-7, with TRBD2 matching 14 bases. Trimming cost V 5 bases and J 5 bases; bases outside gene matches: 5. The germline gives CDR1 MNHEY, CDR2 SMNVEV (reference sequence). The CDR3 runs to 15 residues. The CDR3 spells CASSRLAGGLNEQYV. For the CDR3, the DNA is TGTGCCAGCAGTAGACTAGCGGGGGGGTTAAACGAGCAGTACGTC.

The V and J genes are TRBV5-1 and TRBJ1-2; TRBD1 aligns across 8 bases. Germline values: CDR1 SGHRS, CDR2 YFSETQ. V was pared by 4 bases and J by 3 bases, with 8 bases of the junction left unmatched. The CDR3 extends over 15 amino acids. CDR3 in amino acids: CASSLAGQADYGYTF. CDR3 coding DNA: TGCGCCAGCAGCCTCGCGGGACAGGCCGACTATGGCTACACCTTC.

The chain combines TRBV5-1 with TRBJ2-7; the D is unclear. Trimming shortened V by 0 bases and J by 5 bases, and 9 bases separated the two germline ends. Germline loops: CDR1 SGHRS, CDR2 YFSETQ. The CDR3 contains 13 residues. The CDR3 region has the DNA TGCGCCAGCAGCTTGGGGTCTGGAAACGAGCAGTACTTC. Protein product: CASSLGSGNEQYF.

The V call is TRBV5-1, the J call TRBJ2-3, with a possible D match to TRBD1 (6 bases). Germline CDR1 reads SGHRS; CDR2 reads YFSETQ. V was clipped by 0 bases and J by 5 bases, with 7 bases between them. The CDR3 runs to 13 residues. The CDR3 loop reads CASSLGGRDTQYF. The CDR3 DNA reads TGCGCCAGCAGCTTGGGGGGGCGAGATACGCAGTATTTT.

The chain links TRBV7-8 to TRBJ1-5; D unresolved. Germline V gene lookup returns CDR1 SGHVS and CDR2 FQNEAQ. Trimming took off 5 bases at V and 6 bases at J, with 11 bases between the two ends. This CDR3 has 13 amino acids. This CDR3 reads CASSPSGVQPQHF. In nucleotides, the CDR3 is TGTGCCAGCAGCCCTTCCGGGGTTCAGCCCCAGCATTTT.

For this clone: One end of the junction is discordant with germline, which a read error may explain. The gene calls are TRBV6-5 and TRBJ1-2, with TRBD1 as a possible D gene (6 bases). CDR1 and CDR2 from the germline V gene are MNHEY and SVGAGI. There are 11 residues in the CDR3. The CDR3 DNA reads TGTGCCACCAGACAGGACTACGGCTACACCTTC. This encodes CATRQDYGYTF.

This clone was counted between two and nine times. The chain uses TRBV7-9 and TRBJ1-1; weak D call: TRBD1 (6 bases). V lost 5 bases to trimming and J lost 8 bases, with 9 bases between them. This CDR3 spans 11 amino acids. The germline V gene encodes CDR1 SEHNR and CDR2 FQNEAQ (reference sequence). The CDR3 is CASSPGQEAFF. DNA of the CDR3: TGTGCCAGCAGCCCAGGACAGGAAGCTTTCTTT.

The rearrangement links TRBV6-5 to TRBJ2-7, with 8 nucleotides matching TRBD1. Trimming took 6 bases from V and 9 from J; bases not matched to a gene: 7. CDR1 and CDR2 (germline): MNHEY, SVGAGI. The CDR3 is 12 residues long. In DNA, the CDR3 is TGTGCCAGCAGGGGACAGGATAGTCGGCAGTACGTC. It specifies CASRGQDSRQYV.

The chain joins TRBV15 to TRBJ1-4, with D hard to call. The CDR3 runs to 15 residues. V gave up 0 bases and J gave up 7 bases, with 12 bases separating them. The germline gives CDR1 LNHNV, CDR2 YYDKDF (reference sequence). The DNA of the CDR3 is TGTGCCACCAGCAGAGATGAAGGGTCTCTTGAAAAACTGTTTTTT. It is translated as CATSRDEGSLEKLFF.

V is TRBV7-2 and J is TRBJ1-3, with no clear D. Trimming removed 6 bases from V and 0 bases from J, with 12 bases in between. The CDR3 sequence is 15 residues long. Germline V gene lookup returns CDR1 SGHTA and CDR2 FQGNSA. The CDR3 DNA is TGTGCCAGCAGTAAACAGACCAGCTCTGGAAACACCATATATTTT. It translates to CASSKQTSSGNTIYF. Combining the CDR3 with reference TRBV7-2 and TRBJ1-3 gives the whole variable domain GAGVSQSPSNKVTEKGKDVELRCDPISGHTALYWYRQSLGQGLEFLIYFQGNSAPDKSGLPSDRFSAERTGGSVSTLTIQRTQQEDSAVYLCASSKQTSSGNTIYFGEGSWLTVV.

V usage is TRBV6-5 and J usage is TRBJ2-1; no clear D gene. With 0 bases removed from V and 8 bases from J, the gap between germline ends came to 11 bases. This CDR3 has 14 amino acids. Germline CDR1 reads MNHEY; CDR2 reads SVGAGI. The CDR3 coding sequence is TGTGCCAGCAGTTACTCGGGCCTAGGAGATGAGCAGTTCTTC. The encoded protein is CASSYSGLGDEQFF.

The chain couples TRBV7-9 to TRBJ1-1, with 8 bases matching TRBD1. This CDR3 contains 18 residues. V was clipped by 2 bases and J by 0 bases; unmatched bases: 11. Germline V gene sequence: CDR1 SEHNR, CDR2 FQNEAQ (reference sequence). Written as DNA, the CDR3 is TGTGCCAGCAGCTTATTTACGAGACAGGGGCTCATGAACACTGAAGCTTTCTTT. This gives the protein CASSLFTRQGLMNTEAFF. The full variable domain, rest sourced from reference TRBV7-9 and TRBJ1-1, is DTGVSQNPRHKITKRGQNVTFRCDPISEHNRLYWYRQTLGQGPEFLTYFQNEAQLEKSRLLSDRFSAERPKGSFSTLEIQRTEQGDSAMYLCASSLFTRQGLMNTEAFFGQGTRLTVV.

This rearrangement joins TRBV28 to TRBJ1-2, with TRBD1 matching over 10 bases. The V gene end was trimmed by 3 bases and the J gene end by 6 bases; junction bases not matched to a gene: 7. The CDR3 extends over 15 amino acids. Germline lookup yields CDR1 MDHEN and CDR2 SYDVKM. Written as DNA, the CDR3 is TGTGCCAGCAGTTTCTCGGACAGGGGGACCCATGGCTACACCTTC. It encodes CASSFSDRGTHGYTF.

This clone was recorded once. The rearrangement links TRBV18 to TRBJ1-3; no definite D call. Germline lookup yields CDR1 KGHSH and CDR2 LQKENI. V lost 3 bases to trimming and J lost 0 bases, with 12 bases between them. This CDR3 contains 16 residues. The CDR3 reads CASSPSRGSSGNTIYF. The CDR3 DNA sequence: TGTGCCAGCTCACCTTCACGAGGGAGCTCTGGAAACACCATATATTTT.

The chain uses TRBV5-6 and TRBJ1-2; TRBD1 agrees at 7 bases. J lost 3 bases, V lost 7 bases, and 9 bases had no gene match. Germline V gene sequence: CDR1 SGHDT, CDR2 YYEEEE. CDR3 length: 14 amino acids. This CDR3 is CASVRQGRDYGYTF. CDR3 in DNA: TGTGCCAGCGTTAGACAGGGTAGAGACTATGGCTACACCTTC. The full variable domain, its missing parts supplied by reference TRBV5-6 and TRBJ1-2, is DAGVTQSPTHLIKTRGQQVTLRCSPKSGHDTVSWYQQALGQGPQFIFQYYEEEERQRGNFPDRFSGHQFPNYSSELNVNALLLGDSALYLCASVRQGRDYGYTFGSGTRLTVV.